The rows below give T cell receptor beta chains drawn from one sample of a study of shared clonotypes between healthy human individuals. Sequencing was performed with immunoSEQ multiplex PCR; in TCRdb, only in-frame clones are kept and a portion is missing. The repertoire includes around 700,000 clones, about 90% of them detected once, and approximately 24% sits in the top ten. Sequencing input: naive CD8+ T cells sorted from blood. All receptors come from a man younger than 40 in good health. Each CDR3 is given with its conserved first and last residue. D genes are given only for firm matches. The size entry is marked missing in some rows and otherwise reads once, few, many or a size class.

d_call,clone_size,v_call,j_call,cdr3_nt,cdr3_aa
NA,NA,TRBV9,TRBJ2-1,TGTGCCAGCAGCGCCAGGACGGGGGAACTAGCTCCCTCCTACAATGAGCAGTTCTTC,CASSARTGELAPSYNEQFF
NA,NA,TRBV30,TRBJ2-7,TGTGCCTGGAGATTAGGAGGGAGCTACGAGCAGTACTTC,CAWRLGGSYEQYF
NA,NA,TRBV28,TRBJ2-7,TGTGCCAGCAGTCCCCGACTAGGTACCTACGAGCAGTACTTC,CASSPRLGTYEQYF
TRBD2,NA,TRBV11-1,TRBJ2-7,TGTGCCAGCAGCCCAGGACTAGCGGCCTCCTACGAGCAGTACTTC,CASSPGLAASYEQYF
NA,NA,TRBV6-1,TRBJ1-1,TGTGCCAGCAGATTCAGGGGTCCGCCGACTGAAGCTTTCTTT,CASRFRGPPTEAFF
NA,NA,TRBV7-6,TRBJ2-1,TGTGCCAGCAGCTTAGCCCCCAGGGGGGCAATCCTATACAATGAGCAGTTCTTC,CASSLAPRGAILYNEQFF
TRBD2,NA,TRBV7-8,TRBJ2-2,TGTGCCAGCAGACTGGGACTACATAACACCGGGGAGCTGTTTTTT,CASRLGLHNTGELFF
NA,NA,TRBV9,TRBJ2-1,TGTGCCAGCAGCGTAGCGTCACACAATGAGCAGTTCTTC,CASSVASHNEQFF
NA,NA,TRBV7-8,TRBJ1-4,TGTGCCAGCAGCCCCCGCCTTCTTGCAACTAATGAAAAACTGTTTTTT,CASSPRLLATNEKLFF
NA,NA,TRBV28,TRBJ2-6,TGTGCCAGCAGTTATGCTGGGGCCAACGTCCTGACTTTC,CASSYAGANVLTF
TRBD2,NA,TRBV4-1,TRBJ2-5,TGCGCCAGCAGCCAGGGACTAGGACCTGCAGAGACCCAGTACTTC,CASSQGLGPAETQYF
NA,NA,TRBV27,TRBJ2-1,TGTGCCAGCAGGGGGTTACTAGGAGTTGGAGAGCAGTTCTTC,CASRGLLGVGEQFF
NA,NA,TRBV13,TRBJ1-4,TGTGCCAGCAGCCTTAGCCGGACGGGTAATGAAAAACTGTTTTTT,CASSLSRTGNEKLFF
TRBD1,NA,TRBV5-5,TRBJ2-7,TGTGCCAGCAGCCGTTGGACAGGGGACGAGCAGTACTTC,CASSRWTGDEQYF
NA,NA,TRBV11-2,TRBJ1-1,TGTGCCAGCAGCTTAGGGATTTCGAACACTGAAGCTTTCTTT,CASSLGISNTEAFF
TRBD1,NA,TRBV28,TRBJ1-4,TGTGCCAGCAGTACGGACAGGCCTAATGAAAAACTGTTTTTT,CASSTDRPNEKLFF
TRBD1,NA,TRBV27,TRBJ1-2,TGTGCCAGCAGTTTATGGGCAGGGGGCTTTGATGGCTACACCTTC,CASSLWAGGFDGYTF
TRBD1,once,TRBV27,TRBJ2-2,TGTGCCAGCAGACACAGGGGCGTGCACGGGGAGCTGTTTTTT,CASRHRGVHGELFF
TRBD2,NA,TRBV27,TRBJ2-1,TGTGCCAGCAGGATACTAGCGGGAGGGCCCAATGAGCAGTTCTTC,CASRILAGGPNEQFF
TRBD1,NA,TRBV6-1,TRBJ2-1,TGTGCCAGCAGCCTTGACAGGGGCTCTTACAATGAGCAGTTCTTC,CASSLDRGSYNEQFF
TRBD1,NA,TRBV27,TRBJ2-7,TGTGCCAGCAGTACACAGGGGGCTTTCCCCTACGAGCAGTACTTC,CASSTQGAFPYEQYF
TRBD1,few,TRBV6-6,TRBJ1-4,TGTGCCGCGGGACAGGGGACTGAAAAACTGTTTTTT,CAAGQGTEKLFF
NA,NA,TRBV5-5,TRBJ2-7,TGTGCCAGCAGCAATAAGGGGTTCGGGCAGGGCACCTACGAGCAGTACTTC,CASSNKGFGQGTYEQYF
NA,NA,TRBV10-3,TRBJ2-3,TGTGCCATCAGTGAGAGTTCGACTGTCAGTGAGGCCCCAGATACGCAGTATTTT,CAISESSTVSEAPDTQYF
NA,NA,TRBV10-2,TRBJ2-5,TGCGCCAGCAGTGAGTTGGCTCTCCAAGAGACCCAGTACTTC,CASSELALQETQYF
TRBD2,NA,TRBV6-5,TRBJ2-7,TGTGCCAGCAGTTATGGCCTAGCGGGAGACTCCTACGAGCAGTACTTC,CASSYGLAGDSYEQYF
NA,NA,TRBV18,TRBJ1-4,TGTGCCAGCTCACCGGAGGGAGTCGCCACTAATGAAAAACTGTTTTTT,CASSPEGVATNEKLFF
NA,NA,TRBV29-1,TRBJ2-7,TGCAGCGTTGGTTCGCACGGACCCTACGAGCAGTACTTC,CSVGSHGPYEQYF
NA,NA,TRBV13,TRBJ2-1,TGTGCCAGCAGCTCGACAGATAACAATGAGCAGTTCTTC,CASSSTDNNEQFF
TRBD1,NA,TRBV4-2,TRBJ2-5,TGTGCCAGCAGCCAAGATCTGGGACAGGATCAAGAGACCCAGTACTTC,CASSQDLGQDQETQYF
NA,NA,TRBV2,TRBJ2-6,TGTGCCAGCACCCTACATATGTCTGGGGCCAACGTCCTGACTTTC,CASTLHMSGANVLTF
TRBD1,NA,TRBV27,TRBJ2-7,TGTGCCAGCAGCGACCCGGGACAGGGTGACGAGCAGTACTTC,CASSDPGQGDEQYF
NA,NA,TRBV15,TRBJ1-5,TGTGCCACCAGCAGAGATCGGAATAGCAATCAGCCCCAGCATTTT,CATSRDRNSNQPQHF
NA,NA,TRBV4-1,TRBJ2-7,TGCGCCAGCAGCCAAGTTCACACCTCCTACGAGCAGTACTTC,CASSQVHTSYEQYF
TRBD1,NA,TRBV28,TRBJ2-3,TGTGCCAGCAGTTTACCCCCGGGACAGGGTATGATAGATACGCAGTATTTT,CASSLPPGQGMIDTQYF
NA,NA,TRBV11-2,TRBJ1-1,TGTGCCAGCAGCTTAGGTACGGTGGGGGTTACTGAAGCTTTCTTT,CASSLGTVGVTEAFF
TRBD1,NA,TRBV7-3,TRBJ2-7,TGTGCCAGCAGCTTAAACAGGGGCCTTACCTACGAGCAGTACTTC,CASSLNRGLTYEQYF
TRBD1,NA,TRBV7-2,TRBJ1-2,TGTGCCAGCAGCTCAGGGGGCGCTGGGGGCTACACCTTC,CASSSGGAGGYTF
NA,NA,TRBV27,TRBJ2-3,TGTGCCAGCAGTACTCCTACAGGACCCCCCACAGATACGCAGTATTTT,CASSTPTGPPTDTQYF
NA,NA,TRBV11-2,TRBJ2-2,TGTGCCAGCAGCGTGGGTGTCACCGGGGAGCTGTTTTTT,CASSVGVTGELFF
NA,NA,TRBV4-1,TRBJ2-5,TGCGCCAGCAGCCAAGATTCCTCACTAGGTCAAGAGACCCAGTACTTC,CASSQDSSLGQETQYF
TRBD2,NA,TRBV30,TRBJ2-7,TGTGCCTGGAGTGTAGGGGTAGCGGGAGCCTCATACGAGCAGTACTTC,CAWSVGVAGASYEQYF
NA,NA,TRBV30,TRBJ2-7,TGTGCCTGGAGTACGGCCGAGGGCACCTACGAGCAGTACTTC,CAWSTAEGTYEQYF
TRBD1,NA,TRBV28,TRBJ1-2,TGTGCCAGCAGTGGACGACAGGGGCTTGGCTACACCTTC,CASSGRQGLGYTF
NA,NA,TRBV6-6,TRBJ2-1,TGTGCCAGCAGTCCCGCCCGGCGTCCCTACAATGAGCAGTTCTTC,CASSPARRPYNEQFF
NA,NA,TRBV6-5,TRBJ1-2,TGTGCCAGCAGTTACTCGAATGGGGATCAGGACTATGGCTACACCTTC,CASSYSNGDQDYGYTF
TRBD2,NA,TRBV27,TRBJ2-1,TGTGCCAGCAGTCCACCGGGACTAGCGGGAGACGAGCAGTTCTTC,CASSPPGLAGDEQFF
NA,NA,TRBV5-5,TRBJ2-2,TGTGCCAGCAGCTTCTTCCCTACAGATAACACCGGGGAGCTGTTTTTT,CASSFFPTDNTGELFF
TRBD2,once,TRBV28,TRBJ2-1,TGTGCCAGCAGTTCCCACCTCACAGGACTAGCGGGACAGGACAACAATGAGCAGTTCTTC,CASSSHLTGLAGQDNNEQFF
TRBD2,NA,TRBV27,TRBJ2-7,TGTGCCAGCAGCCCGAAGTTAGTGGGAGGGTTGCGGGAGCAGTACTTC,CASSPKLVGGLREQYF
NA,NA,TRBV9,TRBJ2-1,TGTGCCAGCAGTTCGGGACTCTCTAACAATGAGCAGTTCTTC,CASSSGLSNNEQFF